These T cell receptor beta chains were read from a single sample in a study of Tregs in tolerant kidney transplant recipients. Sequencing used immunoSEQ multiplex PCR; TCRdb keeps in-frame clones, though not all of them. The table has around 52,000 clones, about 83% seen once. Sequencing was performed on CD4+ T cells from blood. Every receptor here comes from a human donor in good health. The CDR3 runs from the conserved cysteine through the conserved F or W. Each record gives: J gene, V gene, D gene, clone size, CDR3 DNA, CDR3 protein. A D gene is named only where the DNA matches it firmly. The listing skips clone size in some rows; elsewhere it reads once, few, many or a size class.

>TRBJ2-7|TRBV5-1|-|once
TGCGCCAGCAGCTTGGCCGCGGGACAGCGGTACGAGCAGTACTTC
CASSLAAGQRYEQYF
>TRBJ2-7|TRBV30|TRBD2|-
TGTGCCTGGAGCGCCGGACTAGGGGCCTACGAGCAGTACTTC
CAWSAGLGAYEQYF
>TRBJ1-6|TRBV7-8|-|-
TGTGCCAGCAGCTTAGCGCTCGGGGAAGGGCGTTATAATTCACCCCTCCACTTT
CASSLALGEGRYNSPLHF
>TRBJ2-7|TRBV7-2|-|-
TGTGCCAGCAGCCGAACCTCCTACGAGCAGTACTTC
CASSRTSYEQYF
>TRBJ2-3|TRBV9|TRBD2|-
TGTGCCAGCAGCGTAGTGGCTAGCGGGGGGGTAGATACGCAGTATTTT
CASSVVASGGVDTQYF
>TRBJ1-5|TRBV29-1|-|-
TGCAGCGTCCAGGCGGGGGCGCAGGATCAGCCCCAGCATTTT
CSVQAGAQDQPQHF
>TRBJ2-1|TRBV11-3|TRBD2|-
TGTGCCAGCAGCCCCGGGACTAGCCGGGGCAATGAGCAGTTCTTC
CASSPGTSRGNEQFF
>TRBJ2-1|TRBV7-7|TRBD1|-
TGTGCCAGCAGCAAGGACAGGGACAATGAGCAGTTCTTC
CASSKDRDNEQFF
>TRBJ1-6|TRBV6-5|-|-
TGTGCCAGCAGCCTAGGAAGAACCTATAATTCACCCCTCCACTTT
CASSLGRTYNSPLHF
>TRBJ2-1|TRBV4-1|-|-
TGCGCCAGCACCTTAACCCTGCTCGATGAGCAGTTCTTC
CASTLTLLDEQFF
>TRBJ2-7|TRBV5-4|TRBD2|-
TGTGCCAGCAGCTTTGTTGGGAGGGCCCACGAGCAGTACTTC
CASSFVGRAHEQYF
>TRBJ1-3|TRBV4-3|-|-
TGCGCCAGCAGCCAAGACGGGAACCCTGGAAACACCATATATTTT
CASSQDGNPGNTIYF
>TRBJ2-2|TRBV9|-|-
TGTGCCAGCAGCGCGAGGCGAAACACCGGGGAGCTGTTTTTT
CASSARRNTGELFF
>TRBJ2-1|TRBV7-9|-|-
TGTGCCAGCAGCTTACGGGCCACCACACGGGGTGAGCAGTTCTTC
CASSLRATTRGEQFF
>TRBJ2-7|TRBV5-1|-|-
TGCGCCAGCAGCTTGCGGCCCCTTACGGAGCAGTACTTC
CASSLRPLTEQYF
>TRBJ1-2|TRBV6-5|-|-
TGTGCCAGCAGTTACGAGGGCGGGGCCCGCGTCTATGGCTACACCTTC
CASSYEGGARVYGYTF
>TRBJ2-3|TRBV4-1|TRBD2|-
TGCGCCAGCAGCCAAGTGGGCGGGAGGAATCGAGATACGCAGTATTTT
CASSQVGGRNRDTQYF
>TRBJ1-2|TRBV6-5|TRBD1|-
TGTGCCAGCAGAGTCCAAGGACAGGGTATTTCTGGCTACACCTTC
CASRVQGQGISGYTF
>TRBJ2-3|TRBV19|TRBD1|-
TGTGCCAGTAGTATAGACCGGACAGGGGGCGCAGATACGCAGTATTTT
CASSIDRTGGADTQYF
>TRBJ2-2|TRBV5-5|-|-
TGTGCCAGCAGCTCTGGGCCCAGGGCGACCACCGGGGAGCTGTTTTTT
CASSSGPRATTGELFF
>TRBJ1-6|TRBV27|-|few
TGTGCCAGCAGTTTCTCGCGACAGAGTCTGAATTCACCCCTCCACTTT
CASSFSRQSLNSPLHF
>TRBJ2-1|TRBV5-1|TRBD2|-
TGCGCCAGCAGCTTGCTACTAGCGGGAGATAGGGGGCAGTTCTTC
CASSLLLAGDRGQFF
>TRBJ2-5|TRBV5-1|TRBD2|-
TGCGCCAGCAGCGGGACTAGCGGGAGCTCCCTAGGGGAGACCCAGTACTTC
CASSGTSGSSLGETQYF
>TRBJ2-1|TRBV5-1|TRBD2|-
TGCGCCAGCAGCGTGTTCACTAGCGGGGCTACCTACAATGAGCAGTTCTTC
CASSVFTSGATYNEQFF
>TRBJ2-7|TRBV30|-|-
TGTGCCTGGAGTAGAGGAGACTACGAGCAGTACTTC
CAWSRGDYEQYF
>TRBJ2-7|TRBV14|-|-
TGTGCCAGCAGTCTTGATAGCTTGTTAGAGCAGTACTTC
CASSLDSLLEQYF
>TRBJ2-2|TRBV9|-|-
TGTGCCAGCAGCGTAGCTAATAGGGCCGGGGAGCTGTTTTTT
CASSVANRAGELFF
>TRBJ1-3|TRBV11-2|-|-
TGTGCCAGCAGCAGTACAGGGTCCTCTGGAAACACCATATATTTT
CASSSTGSSGNTIYF
>TRBJ2-2|TRBV7-2|-|-
TGTGCCAGCAGCTTCAGGGGCACCGGGGAGCTGTTTTTT
CASSFRGTGELFF
>TRBJ1-2|TRBV2|-|few
TGTGCCGTCAGCGGGGGCACTTGGTCGGGCTACACCTTC
CAVSGGTWSGYTF
>TRBJ1-5|TRBV7-2|TRBD1|-
TGTGCCAGCAGCTTTCAGGGGGCTGGCAATCAGCCCCAGCATTTT
CASSFQGAGNQPQHF
>TRBJ1-1|TRBV6-1|-|-
TGTGCCAGCAGTGACAGGAGGGGGGGGCGTGTGGGGAACACTGAAGCTTTCTTT
CASSDRRGGRVGNTEAFF
>TRBJ2-7|TRBV28|TRBD2|-
TGTGCCAGCAGTGTGAGGTCTAGCGGGAGAAGCGAGCAGTACTTC
CASSVRSSGRSEQYF
>TRBJ2-1|TRBV19|TRBD2|-
TGTGCCAGTAGTATAAGGGGAGCGGGAGGGCCCAATGAGCAGTTCTTC
CASSIRGAGGPNEQFF
>TRBJ1-1|TRBV6-5|TRBD1|-
TGTGCCAGCAGTGCCATACAGGGGAGCACTGAAGCTTTCTTT
CASSAIQGSTEAFF
>TRBJ1-5|TRBV4-1|-|-
TGCGCCAGCAGCCAAGAAGGGACAAAGTATCAGCCCCAGCATTTT
CASSQEGTKYQPQHF
>TRBJ2-1|TRBV7-3|TRBD2|-
TGTGCCAGCAGCTTAGGACCACTAGCGGGATACAATGAGCAGTTCTTC
CASSLGPLAGYNEQFF
>TRBJ2-1|TRBV7-2|-|-
TGTGCCAGCAGCAAACGACCGCGCGGGGCGGATTACAATGAGCAGTTCTTC
CASSKRPRGADYNEQFF
>TRBJ2-3|TRBV7-2|-|-
TGTGCCAGCACCGTTGGCGGACTAAACACAGATACGCAGTATTTT
CASTVGGLNTDTQYF
>TRBJ1-5|TRBV6-5|-|-
TGTGCCAGCAGCCCTAGGGGAGCATCTGGTCAGCCCCAGCATTTT
CASSPRGASGQPQHF
>TRBJ1-1|TRBV2|TRBD1|-
TGTGCCGGGCAGGGGGCGATGAACACTGAAGCTTTCTTT
CAGQGAMNTEAFF